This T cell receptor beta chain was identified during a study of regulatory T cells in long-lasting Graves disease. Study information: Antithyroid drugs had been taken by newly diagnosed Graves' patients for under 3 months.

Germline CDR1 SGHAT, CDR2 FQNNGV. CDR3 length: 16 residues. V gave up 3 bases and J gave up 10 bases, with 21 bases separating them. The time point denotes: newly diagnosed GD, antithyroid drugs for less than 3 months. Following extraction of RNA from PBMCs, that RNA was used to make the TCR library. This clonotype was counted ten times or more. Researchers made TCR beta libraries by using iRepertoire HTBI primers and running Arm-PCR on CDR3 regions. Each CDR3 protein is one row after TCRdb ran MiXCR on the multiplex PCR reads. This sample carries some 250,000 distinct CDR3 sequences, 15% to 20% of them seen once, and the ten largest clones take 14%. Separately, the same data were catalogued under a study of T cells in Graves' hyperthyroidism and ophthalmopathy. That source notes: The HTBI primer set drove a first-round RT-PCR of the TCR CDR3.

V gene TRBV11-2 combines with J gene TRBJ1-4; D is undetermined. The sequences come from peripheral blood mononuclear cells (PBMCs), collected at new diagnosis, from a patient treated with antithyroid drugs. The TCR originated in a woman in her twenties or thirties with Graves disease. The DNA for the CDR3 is TGTGCCAGCAGCTTCCCCTCGGGATTTATGAACGGAAAACTGTTTTTT. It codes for CASSFPSGFMNGKLFF.